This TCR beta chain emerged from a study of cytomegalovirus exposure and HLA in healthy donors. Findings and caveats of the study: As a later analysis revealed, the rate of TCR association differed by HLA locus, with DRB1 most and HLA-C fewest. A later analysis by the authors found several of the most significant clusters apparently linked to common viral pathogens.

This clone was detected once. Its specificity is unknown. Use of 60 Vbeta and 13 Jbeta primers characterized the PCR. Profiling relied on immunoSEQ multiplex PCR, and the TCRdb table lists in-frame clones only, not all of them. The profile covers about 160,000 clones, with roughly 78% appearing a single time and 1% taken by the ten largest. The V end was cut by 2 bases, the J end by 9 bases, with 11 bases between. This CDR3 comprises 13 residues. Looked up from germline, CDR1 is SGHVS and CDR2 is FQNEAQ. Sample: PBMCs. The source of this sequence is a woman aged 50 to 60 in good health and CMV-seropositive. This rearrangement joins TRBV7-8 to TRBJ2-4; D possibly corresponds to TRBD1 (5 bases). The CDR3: CASSLFQGGIQYF. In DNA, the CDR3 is TGTGCCAGCAGCTTATTCCAGGGCGGCATTCAGTACTTC.